These 21 T cell receptor beta chains were sequenced from one sample in a study of blood T cell repertoires in COVID-19. This table comes from immunoSEQ multiplex PCR, and its TCRdb copy is limited to in-frame clones, with some not included. This sample has 300,000 to 450,000 clones, with roughly 85% found just once. Sequenced: peripheral blood. The receptors stem from a woman under 30 with acute or convalescent COVID-19.

V is TRBV7-8 and J is TRBJ2-7, with 7 bases aligning to TRBD2. V dropped 5 bases and J dropped 6; count of bases not matched to a gene: 7. CDR1 is SGHVS and CDR2 is FQNEAQ in the germline V gene. CDR3 length: 13 residues. CDR3 amino acids: CASSQGTGGEQYF. For the CDR3, the DNA is TGTGCCAGCAGCCAGGGAACGGGGGGCGAGCAGTACTTC.

The chain couples TRBV9 to TRBJ2-1; D possibly corresponds to TRBD2 (5 bases). Trimming took off 4 bases at V and 0 bases at J, with 11 bases between the two ends. The germline V gene has CDR1 SGDLS and CDR2 YYNGEE. The CDR3 is made up of 15 amino acids. The CDR3 is CASSQTLGSYNEQFF. DNA for the CDR3: TGTGCCAGCAGCCAGACACTAGGCTCCTACAATGAGCAGTTCTTC.

The V and J genes are TRBV14 and TRBJ2-3; D possibly corresponds to TRBD2 (5 bases). This CDR3 spans 15 amino acids. V was clipped by 4 bases and J by 6 bases, with 17 bases between them. The germline CDR1 and CDR2 sequences are SGHDN and FVKESK. CDR3 sequence (DNA): TGTGCCAGCAGCCCCACGAGGACTCGCCCCGATACGCAGTATTTT. This sequence encodes CASSPTRTRPDTQYF.

The V call is TRBV4-1, the J call TRBJ1-3, with D hard to call. The CDR3 contains 13 residues. Per germline, CDR1 MGHRA and CDR2 YSYEKL. V lost 3 bases, J lost 2 bases, and 5 bases lay in between. The CDR3 is CASSHRAGNTIYF. CDR3 nucleotides: TGCGCCAGCAGCCACCGAGCTGGAAACACCATATATTTT.

The chain joins TRBV18 to TRBJ2-1; D is unclear. This CDR3 has 13 amino acids. V lost 3 bases to trimming and J lost 9 bases, with 12 bases between them. Germline-derived CDR1 and CDR2 are KGHSH and LQKENI. In nucleotides, the CDR3 is TGTGCCAGCTCACCGCTTAGAGGTACTGAGCAGTTCTTC. Amino acid sequence: CASSPLRGTEQFF.

This chain joins TRBV5-6 and TRBJ2-7; tentative D call: TRBD1 (6 bases). Deletions cut 0 bases from V and 4 bases from J, with 11 bases between. This CDR3 region has 14 residues. Germline V gives CDR1 SGHDT, CDR2 YYEEEE. The CDR3 loop is CASSLEVGTYEQYF. CDR3 in DNA: TGTGCCAGCAGCTTGGAGGTCGGGACATACGAGCAGTACTTC.

The V gene is TRBV2, the J gene TRBJ2-7; TRBD2 might be the D (6 bases). Germline V gene data show CDR1 as SNHLY and CDR2 as FYNNEI. This CDR3 region has 13 residues. Trimming cost V 8 bases and J 2 bases, with 13 bases left between them. The CDR3 DNA reads TGTGCCAGCGGAGGGGTAGGGACCTACGAGCAGTACTTC. This encodes CASGGVGTYEQYF.

The CDR3 DNA sequence: TGTGCCAGCAGCTTCCTGCCGGGGGAGGCCGTGAACTCTGGAAACACCATATATTTT. It is translated as CASSFLPGEAVNSGNTIYF. This chain connects TRBV5-5 to TRBJ1-3, with D tentatively TRBD1 (5 bases). Germline V lookup: CDR1 SGHKS, CDR2 YYEKEE (reference sequence). This CDR3 contains 19 residues. Trimming took off 2 bases at V and 0 bases at J, with 21 bases between the two ends.

This chain joins TRBV19 and TRBJ1-5; D remains unclear. In germline, CDR1 is LNHDA, CDR2 SQIVND (reference sequence). There are 14 residues in the CDR3. V lost 3 bases and J 1 base, leaving 7 bases between the germline ends. The CDR3 protein is CASSIVASNQPQHF. DNA of the CDR3: TGTGCCAGTAGTATTGTAGCCAGCAATCAGCCCCAGCATTTT.

This clone was counted a single time. The genes are TRBV6-6 and TRBJ2-2; no clear D. CDR1 MNHNY and CDR2 SVGAGI come from the germline V gene (reference sequence). V was cut by 3 bases and J by 1 base, with 6 bases left in between. This CDR3 is 14 amino acids long. CDR3 bases: TGTGCCAGCAGTTATGAGCGGAACACCGGGGAGCTGTTTTTT. Amino acid sequence: CASSYERNTGELFF.

The J gene is TRBJ1-5, the V gene TRBV9; D gene unclear. The CDR3 sequence is 15 residues long. Germline CDR1 reads SGDLS; CDR2 reads YYNGEE. Between the trimmed V and J ends, which lost 0 bases and 7 bases, there was a span of 14 bases. The CDR3 bases are TGTGCCAGCAGCGTAGGCCAGGTTCCGCAACAGCCCCAGCATTTT. Translation: CASSVGQVPQQPQHF.

CDR3 protein: CASRDRDEAFF. The CDR3 nucleotides read TGTGCCAGCAGGGACAGGGATGAAGCTTTCTTT. The genes are TRBV28 and TRBJ1-1; 8 bases align to TRBD1. The CDR3 is 11 amino acids. Germline loops: CDR1 MDHEN, CDR2 SYDVKM. The V gene end was trimmed by 6 bases and the J gene end by 7 bases; junction bases not matched to a gene: 1.

In DNA, the CDR3 is TGTGCCAGCAGTTATTGGACAGGGAATGGCTACACCTTC. It codes for CASSYWTGNGYTF. This chain links TRBV28 with TRBJ1-2, with TRBD1 matching 8 bases. J gave up 6 bases and V 4 bases, and 4 bases lay outside the gene matches. The CDR3 totals 13 residues. Germline V CDR1 and CDR2: MDHEN, SYDVKM.

The J gene is TRBJ2-7, the V gene TRBV27; the match to TRBD2 covers 7 bases. The germline V gene has CDR1 MNHEY and CDR2 SMNVEV (reference sequence). The CDR3 length is 15 residues. V dropped 5 bases and J dropped 2; count of bases not matched to a gene: 9. Here the CDR3 DNA reads TGTGCCAGCAGTCCGTTGTCAGCGGGGACCTACGAGCAGTACTTC. Its protein product is CASSPLSAGTYEQYF.

The genes are TRBV7-8 and TRBJ1-3; 9 positions match TRBD1. The ends lost 5 bases at V and 4 bases at J; junction bases unmatched: 6. The germline V gene encodes CDR1 SGHVS and CDR2 FQNEAQ. The CDR3 extends over 15 amino acids. Written as DNA, the CDR3 is TGTGCCAGCAGCCCGGGACAGGGTGGCGGAAACACCATATATTTT. It translates to CASSPGQGGGNTIYF.

The V gene is TRBV5-1, the J gene TRBJ2-5, with D maybe TRBD2 (6 bases). Trimming took 6 bases from V and 5 from J, leaving 11 bases between them. Germline loops: CDR1 SGHRS, CDR2 YFSETQ. CDR3 length: 12 amino acids. The CDR3 spells CASTRAGETQYF. In DNA form, the CDR3 reads TGCGCCAGCACCAGGGCGGGGGAGACCCAGTACTTC.

The chain links TRBV3-1 (or the pseudogene TRBV3-2) to TRBJ2-6, with D possibly matching TRBD2 (5 bases). Germline V CDR1 and CDR2: LGHDT, YNNKEL (reference sequence). The V gene lost 1 base and the J gene lost 4 bases, with 11 bases spanning the gap. This CDR3 has 16 residues. CDR3 sequence: CASSQGGRGGANVLTF. The DNA of the CDR3 is TGTGCCAGCAGCCAAGGCGGGCGCGGCGGGGCCAACGTCCTGACTTTC.

V usage is TRBV27 and J usage is TRBJ1-1; D is undetermined. The ends were cut back, 2 bases at V and 1 base at J, with 8 bases in the middle. The CDR3 covers 14 residues. Germline CDR1 is MNHEY and CDR2 is SMNVEV (reference sequence). This CDR3 reads CASSLRPRNTEAFF. The CDR3 bases are TGTGCCAGCAGTTTACGTCCTAGGAACACTGAAGCTTTCTTT.

J is TRBJ2-3 and V is TRBV7-3; tentative D call: TRBD1 (6 bases). Trimming stripped 3 bases from V and 2 bases from J, with 9 bases between. CDR3 length: 14 residues. From germline, CDR1 is SGHTA and CDR2 FQGTGA. In DNA, the CDR3 is TGTGCCAGCAGCTTGGGGGCAAACACAGATACGCAGTATTTT. As protein: CASSLGANTDTQYF.

This clone was observed a few times. The gene calls are TRBV28 and TRBJ2-1; D remains ambiguous. V dropped 4 bases and J dropped 9 bases, with 7 bases sitting between them. CDR1 is MDHEN and CDR2 is SYDVKM in the germline V gene. This CDR3 is built from 11 residues. CDR3 sequence: CASSSEAEQFF. The CDR3 DNA follows: TGTGCCAGCAGTTCAGAGGCTGAGCAGTTCTTC.

The sample holds a few counts of this clone. The V and J genes are TRBV19 and TRBJ1-5; 9 bases fit TRBD1. Germline CDR1 reads LNHDA; CDR2 reads SQIVND (reference sequence). The V gene end was trimmed by 4 bases and the J gene end by 7 bases; junction bases not matched to a gene: 11. This CDR3 spans 16 amino acids. In DNA form, the CDR3 reads TGTGCCAGTAGTAGGACCGGGACAGGGACCCTACAGCCCCAGCATTTT. This translates into CASSRTGTGTLQPQHF.